These 5 T cell receptor beta chains came from one sample sequenced in a study of blood T cell repertoires in COVID-19. Assay used: immunoSEQ multiplex PCR; TCRdb lists only in-frame clones, some missing. The sample holds 130,000 or so clones, roughly 89% seen once. The sequencing input was peripheral blood. The receptors were gathered from a man between 45 and 60 years old with active or convalescent COVID-19.

The chain has TRBV12-3 or TRBV12-4 and TRBJ2-7; possibly TRBD1 for D (5 bases). CDR3 length: 13 residues. The ends were cut back, 3 bases at V and 6 bases at J, with 12 bases in the middle. DNA for the CDR3: TGTGCCAGCAGTTTCCAGGGTAGGGGCGAGCAGTACTTC. Translation gives CASSFQGRGEQYF.

The chain links TRBV7-2 to TRBJ1-2; 12 nucleotides align to TRBD1. CDR3 size: 17 residues. Germline values: CDR1 SGHTA, CDR2 FQGNSA. Trimming at V came to 4 bases and at J to 8 bases, leaving 14 bases not matched to a gene. The CDR3 region is CASSSNLGQGALGGYTF. The CDR3 nucleotides read TGTGCCAGCAGCTCTAACCTGGGACAGGGGGCCTTGGGGGGCTACACCTTC.

This chain links TRBV23-1 with TRBJ1-3, with a weak D call TRBD1 (5 bases). TRBV23-1 is an ORF for which the function is uncertain. Trimming took 3 bases from V and 0 from J, leaving 27 bases between them. This CDR3 is 21 amino acids long. The CDR3 DNA is TGCGCCAGCAGTCACACAGCGGGGCAGGGCGCCCACCATCACTCTGGAAACACCATATATTTT. This translates into CASSHTAGQGAHHHSGNTIYF.

The J gene is TRBJ1-1, the V gene TRBV25-1; TRBD1 matches 7 bases. This CDR3 is 12 amino acids long. J lost 5 bases, V lost 6 bases, and 3 bases had no gene match. Per germline, CDR1 MGHDK and CDR2 SYGVNS. The CDR3 sequence: CASRTGITEAFF. The DNA of the CDR3 is TGTGCCAGCAGGACAGGGATTACTGAAGCTTTCTTT.

The V call is TRBV6-1, the J call TRBJ2-7; TRBD2 matches 7 bases. V dropped 4 bases and J dropped 0; count of bases not matched to a gene: 9. CDR3 length equals 16 residues. Germline CDR1 reads MNHNS; CDR2 reads SASEGT. CDR3 in amino acids: CASSGAGAGHSYEQYF. The CDR3 DNA follows: TGTGCCAGCAGTGGGGCGGGAGCGGGGCACTCCTACGAGCAGTACTTC.